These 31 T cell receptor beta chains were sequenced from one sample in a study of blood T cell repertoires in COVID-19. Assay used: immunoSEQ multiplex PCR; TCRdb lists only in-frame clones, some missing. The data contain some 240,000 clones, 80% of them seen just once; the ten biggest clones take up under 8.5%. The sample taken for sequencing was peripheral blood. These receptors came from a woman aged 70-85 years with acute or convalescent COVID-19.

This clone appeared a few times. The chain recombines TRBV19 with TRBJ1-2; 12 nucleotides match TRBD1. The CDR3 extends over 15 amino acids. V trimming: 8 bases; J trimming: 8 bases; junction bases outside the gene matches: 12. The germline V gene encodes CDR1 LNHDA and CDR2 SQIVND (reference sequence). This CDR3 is CASRFPGQGARGYTF. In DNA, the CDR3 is TGTGCCAGTCGATTCCCGGGACAGGGGGCGCGGGGCTACACCTTC.

The CDR3 loop is CSASAGITAEAFF. The CDR3 coding sequence is TGCAGTGCTAGTGCAGGGATAACGGCTGAAGCTTTCTTT. V and J are TRBV20-1 and TRBJ1-1, with D perhaps matching TRBD1 (5 bases). Trimming removed 3 bases at V and 6 bases at J, with 14 bases between. In germline, CDR1 is DFQATT, CDR2 SNEGSKA (reference sequence). This CDR3 has 13 residues.

CDR3 region: CASSESISGGKTQYF. For the CDR3, the DNA is TGCGCCAGCAGTGAGTCGATCAGCGGGGGAAAGACCCAGTACTTC. This chain uses TRBV10-1 with TRBJ2-5, with 8 nucleotides matching TRBD2. Looked up from germline, CDR1 is WNHNN and CDR2 is SYGVQD (reference sequence). Trimming at V came to 0 bases and at J to 6 bases, leaving 6 bases not matched to a gene. This CDR3 contains 15 residues.

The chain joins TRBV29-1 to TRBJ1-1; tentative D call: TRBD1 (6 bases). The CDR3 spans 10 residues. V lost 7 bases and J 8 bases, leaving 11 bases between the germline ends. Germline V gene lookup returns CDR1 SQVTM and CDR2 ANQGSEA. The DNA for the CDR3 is TGCAGCGGCCTAGGGACAGAAGCTTTCTTT. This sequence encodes CSGLGTEAFF.

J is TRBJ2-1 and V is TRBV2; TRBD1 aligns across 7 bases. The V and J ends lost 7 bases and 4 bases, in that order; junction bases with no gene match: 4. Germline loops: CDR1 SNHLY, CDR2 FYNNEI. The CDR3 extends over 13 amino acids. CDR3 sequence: CASTRGQYNEQFF. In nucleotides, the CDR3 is TGTGCCAGCACCAGGGGACAGTACAATGAGCAGTTCTTC. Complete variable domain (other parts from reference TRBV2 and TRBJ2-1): EPEVTQTPSHQVTQMGQEVILRCVPISNHLYFYWYRQILGQKVEFLVSFYNNEISEKSEIFDDQFSVERPDGSNFTLKIRSTKLEDSAMYFCASTRGQYNEQFFGPGTRLTVL.

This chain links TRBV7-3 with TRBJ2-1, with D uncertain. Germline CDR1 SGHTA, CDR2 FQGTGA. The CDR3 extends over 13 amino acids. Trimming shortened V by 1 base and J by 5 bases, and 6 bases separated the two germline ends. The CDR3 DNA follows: TGTGCCAGCAGCTTAAACCGCGACAATGAGCAGTTCTTC. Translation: CASSLNRDNEQFF.

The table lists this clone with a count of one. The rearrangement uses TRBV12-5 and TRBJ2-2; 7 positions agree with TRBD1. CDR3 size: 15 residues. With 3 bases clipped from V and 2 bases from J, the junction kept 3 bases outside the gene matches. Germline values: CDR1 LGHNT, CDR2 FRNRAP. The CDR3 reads CASGLGGLNTGELFF. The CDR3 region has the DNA TGTGCTAGTGGTTTAGGGGGCCTTAACACCGGGGAGCTGTTTTTT. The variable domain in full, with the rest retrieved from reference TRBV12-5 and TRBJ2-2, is DARVTQTPRHKVTEMGQEVTMRCQPILGHNTVFWYRQTMMQGLELLAYFRNRAPLDDSGMPKDRFSAEMPDATLATLKIQPSEPRDSAVYFCASGLGGLNTGELFFGEGSRLTVL.

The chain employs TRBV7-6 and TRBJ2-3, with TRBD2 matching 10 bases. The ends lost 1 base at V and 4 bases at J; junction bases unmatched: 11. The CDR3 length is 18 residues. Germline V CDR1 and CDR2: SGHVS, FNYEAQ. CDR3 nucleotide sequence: TGTGCCAGCAGCTTAGATCGTATAGCGGGGGGTAGGTCAGATACGCAGTATTTT. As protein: CASSLDRIAGGRSDTQYF.

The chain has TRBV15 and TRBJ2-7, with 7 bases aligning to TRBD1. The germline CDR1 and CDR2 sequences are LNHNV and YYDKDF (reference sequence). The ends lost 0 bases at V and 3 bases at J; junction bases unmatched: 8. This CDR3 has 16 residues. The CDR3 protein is CATSRERDSFGYEQYV. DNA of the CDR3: TGTGCCACCAGCAGAGAGAGGGACAGTTTTGGCTACGAGCAGTACGTC.

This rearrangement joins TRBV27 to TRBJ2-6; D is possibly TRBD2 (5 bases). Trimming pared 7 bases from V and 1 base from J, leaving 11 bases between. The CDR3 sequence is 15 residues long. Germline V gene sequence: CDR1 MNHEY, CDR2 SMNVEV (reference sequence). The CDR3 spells CASTPRDSGANVLTF. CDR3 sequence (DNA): TGTGCCAGCACCCCACGGGATTCTGGGGCCAACGTCCTGACTTTC.

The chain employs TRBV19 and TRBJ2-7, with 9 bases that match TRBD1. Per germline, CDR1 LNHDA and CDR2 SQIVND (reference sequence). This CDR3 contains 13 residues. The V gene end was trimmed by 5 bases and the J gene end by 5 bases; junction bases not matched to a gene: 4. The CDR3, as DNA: TGTGCCAGTAGTGCCGGGACAGGGAACGAGCAGTACGTC. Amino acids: CASSAGTGNEQYV.

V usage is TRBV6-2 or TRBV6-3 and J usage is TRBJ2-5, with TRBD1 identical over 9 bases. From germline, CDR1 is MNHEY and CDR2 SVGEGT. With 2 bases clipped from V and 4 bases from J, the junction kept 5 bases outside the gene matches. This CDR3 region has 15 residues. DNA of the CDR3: TGTGCCAGCAGTTACGGGGGACAGGGTGGAGAGACCCAGTACTTC. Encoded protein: CASSYGGQGGETQYF.

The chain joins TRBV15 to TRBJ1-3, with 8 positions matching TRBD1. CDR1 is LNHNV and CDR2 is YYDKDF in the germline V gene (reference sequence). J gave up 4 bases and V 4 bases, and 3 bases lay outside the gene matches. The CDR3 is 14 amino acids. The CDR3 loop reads CATSMDRAGNTIYF. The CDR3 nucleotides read TGTGCCACCAGCATGGACAGGGCCGGAAACACCATATATTTT.

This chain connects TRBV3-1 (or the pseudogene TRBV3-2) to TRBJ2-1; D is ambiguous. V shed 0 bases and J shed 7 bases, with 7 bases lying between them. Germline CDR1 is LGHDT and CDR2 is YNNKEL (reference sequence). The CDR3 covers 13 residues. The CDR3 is CASSQETGNEQFF. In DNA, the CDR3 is TGTGCCAGCAGCCAAGAAACTGGTAATGAGCAGTTCTTC.

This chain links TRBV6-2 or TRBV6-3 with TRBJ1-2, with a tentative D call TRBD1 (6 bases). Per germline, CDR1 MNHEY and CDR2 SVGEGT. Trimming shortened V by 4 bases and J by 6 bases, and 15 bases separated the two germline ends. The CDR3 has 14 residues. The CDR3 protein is CASSWPGQGNGYTF. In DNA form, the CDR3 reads TGTGCCAGCAGTTGGCCGGGCCAGGGGAATGGCTACACCTTC.

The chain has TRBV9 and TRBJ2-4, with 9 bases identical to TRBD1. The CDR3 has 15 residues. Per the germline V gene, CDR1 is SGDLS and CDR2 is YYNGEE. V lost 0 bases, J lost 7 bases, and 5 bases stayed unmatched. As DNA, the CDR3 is TGTGCCAGCAGCGTAGAGACGGGACAGGGCAACATTCAGTACTTC. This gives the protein CASSVETGQGNIQYF.

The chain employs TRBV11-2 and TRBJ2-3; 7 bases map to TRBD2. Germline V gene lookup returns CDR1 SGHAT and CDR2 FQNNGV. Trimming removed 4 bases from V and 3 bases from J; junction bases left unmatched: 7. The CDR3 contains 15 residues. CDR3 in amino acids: CASSSRDYPTDTQYF. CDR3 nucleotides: TGTGCCAGCAGCTCCCGGGACTACCCAACAGATACGCAGTATTTT.

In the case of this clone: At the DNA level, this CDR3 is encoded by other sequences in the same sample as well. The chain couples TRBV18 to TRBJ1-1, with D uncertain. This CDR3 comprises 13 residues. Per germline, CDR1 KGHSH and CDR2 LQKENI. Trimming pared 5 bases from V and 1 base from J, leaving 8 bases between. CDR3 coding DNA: TGTGCCAGCTCATCCGGAGAGAACACTGAAGCTTTCTTT. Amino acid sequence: CASSSGENTEAFF.

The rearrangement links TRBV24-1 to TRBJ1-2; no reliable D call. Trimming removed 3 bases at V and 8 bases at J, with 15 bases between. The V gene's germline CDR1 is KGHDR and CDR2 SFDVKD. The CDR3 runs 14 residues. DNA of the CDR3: TGTGCCACCAGTGATAACTCTGGTTTTCTAGGCTACACCTTC. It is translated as CATSDNSGFLGYTF.

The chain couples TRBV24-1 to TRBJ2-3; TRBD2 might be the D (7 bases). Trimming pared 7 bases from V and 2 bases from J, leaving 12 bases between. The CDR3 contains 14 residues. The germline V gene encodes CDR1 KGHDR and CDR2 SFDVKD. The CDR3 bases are TGTGCCACCAGCCAAGGGGGGGACACAGATACGCAGTATTTT. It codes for CATSQGGDTDTQYF.

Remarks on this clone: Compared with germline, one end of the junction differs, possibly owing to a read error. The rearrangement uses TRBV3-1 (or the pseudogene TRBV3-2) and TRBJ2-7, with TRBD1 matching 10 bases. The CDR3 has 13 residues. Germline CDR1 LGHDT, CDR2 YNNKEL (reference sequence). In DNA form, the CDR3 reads TGTGCCAGCAGCCAAGGTCCAGGGGGACAGGGGTCCTTC. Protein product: CASSQGPGGQGSF.

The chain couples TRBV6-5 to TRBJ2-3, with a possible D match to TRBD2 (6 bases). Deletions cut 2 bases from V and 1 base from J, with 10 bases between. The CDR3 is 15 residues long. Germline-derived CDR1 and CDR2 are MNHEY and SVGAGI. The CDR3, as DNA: TGTGCCAGCAGTTACCCGGGAGAGGGCACAGATACGCAGTATTTT. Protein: CASSYPGEGTDTQYF.

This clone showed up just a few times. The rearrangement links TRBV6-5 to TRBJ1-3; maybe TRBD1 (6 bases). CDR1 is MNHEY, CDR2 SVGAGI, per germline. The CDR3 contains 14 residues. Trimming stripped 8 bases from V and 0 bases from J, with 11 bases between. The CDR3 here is CASDPTGSGNTIYF. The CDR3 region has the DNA TGTGCCAGCGATCCGACAGGCTCTGGAAACACCATATATTTT.

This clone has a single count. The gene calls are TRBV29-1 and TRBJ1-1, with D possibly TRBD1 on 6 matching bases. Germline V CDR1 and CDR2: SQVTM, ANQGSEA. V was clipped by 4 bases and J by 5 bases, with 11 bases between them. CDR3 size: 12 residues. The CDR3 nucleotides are TGCAGCGTTGTGCGGCAGGGGACTGAAGCTTTCTTT. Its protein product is CSVVRQGTEAFF.

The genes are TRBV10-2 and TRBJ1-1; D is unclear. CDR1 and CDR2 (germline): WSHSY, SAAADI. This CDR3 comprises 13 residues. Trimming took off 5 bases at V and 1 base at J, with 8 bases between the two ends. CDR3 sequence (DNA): TGCGCCAGCAGTCGGGAAAGGAACACTGAAGCTTTCTTT. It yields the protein CASSRERNTEAFF.

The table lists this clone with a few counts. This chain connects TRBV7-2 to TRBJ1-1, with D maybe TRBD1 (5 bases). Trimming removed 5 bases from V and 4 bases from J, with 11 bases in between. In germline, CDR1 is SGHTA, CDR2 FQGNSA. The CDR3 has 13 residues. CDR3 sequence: CASSAREATEAFF. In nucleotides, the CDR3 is TGTGCCAGCAGCGCCAGGGAAGCCACTGAAGCTTTCTTT.

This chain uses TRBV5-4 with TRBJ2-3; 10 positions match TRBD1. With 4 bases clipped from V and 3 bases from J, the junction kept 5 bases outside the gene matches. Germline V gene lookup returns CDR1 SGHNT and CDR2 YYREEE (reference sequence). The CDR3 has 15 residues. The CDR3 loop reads CASSPGTGETDTQYF. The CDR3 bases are TGTGCCAGCAGCCCCGGGACAGGGGAGACAGATACGCAGTATTTT.

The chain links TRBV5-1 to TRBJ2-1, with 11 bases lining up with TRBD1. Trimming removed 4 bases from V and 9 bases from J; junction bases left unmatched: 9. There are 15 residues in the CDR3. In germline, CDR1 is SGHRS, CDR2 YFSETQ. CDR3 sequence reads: CASSPGTGGSGEQFF. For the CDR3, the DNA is TGCGCCAGCAGCCCGGGGACAGGGGGTAGTGGTGAGCAGTTCTTC.

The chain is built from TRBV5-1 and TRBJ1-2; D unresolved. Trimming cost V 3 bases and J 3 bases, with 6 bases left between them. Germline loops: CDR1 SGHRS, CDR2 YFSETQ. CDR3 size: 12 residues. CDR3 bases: TGCGCCAGCAGCTACGGGGACTATGGCTACACCTTC. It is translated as CASSYGDYGYTF.

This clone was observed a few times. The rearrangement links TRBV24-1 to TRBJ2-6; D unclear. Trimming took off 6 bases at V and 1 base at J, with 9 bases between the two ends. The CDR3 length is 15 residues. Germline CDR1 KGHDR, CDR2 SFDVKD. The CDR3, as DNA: TGTGCCACCAGTTCTCTTCGGTCTGGGGCCAACGTCCTGACTTTC. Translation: CATSSLRSGANVLTF.

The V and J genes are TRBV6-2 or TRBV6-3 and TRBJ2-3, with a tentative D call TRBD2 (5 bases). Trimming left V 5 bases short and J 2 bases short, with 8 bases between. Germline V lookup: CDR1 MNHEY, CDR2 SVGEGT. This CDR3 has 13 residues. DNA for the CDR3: TGTGCCAGCAGTAACGGGAACACAGATACGCAGTATTTT. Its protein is CASSNGNTDTQYF.